This passage covers 5 T cell receptor beta chains from one sample sequenced in a study of neurological immune-mediated disorders. From the 5' RACE reads, TCRdb called clonotypes with MiXCR, one entry per CDR3 protein. The table shows about 70,000 distinct CDR3 sequences, with approximately 3.4% occurring only once. The material sequenced was PBMCs. These receptors came from a woman aged 50 to 60 with multiple sclerosis.

There are many counts of this clonotype. This chain uses TRBV5-1 with TRBJ2-7; 8 nucleotides match TRBD2. J was trimmed by 2 bases and V by 5 bases; bases with no gene match: 9. This CDR3 spans 15 amino acids. Germline CDR1 and CDR2: SGHRS and YFSETQ. CDR3: CASRKESGSAYEQYF. The CDR3 DNA follows: TGCGCCAGCAGAAAAGAGAGCGGGAGTGCCTACGAGCAGTACTTC.

This clonotype was detected many times. The chain joins TRBV20-1 to TRBJ1-2; a weak D match, TRBD1 (6 bases). V was shortened by 0 bases and J by 4 bases, with 12 bases between the two germline ends. The germline V gene has CDR1 DFQATT and CDR2 SNEGSKA (reference sequence). CDR3 size: 14 residues. CDR3 sequence reads: CSARDGQSVYGYTF. CDR3 bases: TGCAGTGCTAGAGACGGACAGTCGGTCTATGGCTACACCTTC.

In its sample, this clonotype was seen many times. The chain employs TRBV6-6 and TRBJ2-7, with D perhaps matching TRBD1 or TRBD2 (5 bases each). V lost 6 bases and J 5 bases, leaving 17 bases between the germline ends. Per germline, CDR1 MNHNY and CDR2 SVGAGI (reference sequence). This CDR3 spans 14 amino acids. In nucleotides, the CDR3 is TGTGCCAGCAGGACTACGGGGCGGGCCCACGAGCAGTACTTC. It translates to CASRTTGRAHEQYF.

This clonotype has at least ten counts. V is TRBV5-1 and J is TRBJ2-7; 10 positions agree with TRBD1. In germline, CDR1 is SGHRS, CDR2 YFSETQ. The CDR3 totals 14 residues. Germline trimming cut 7 bases from V and 4 bases from J; bases unmatched to any gene: 8. CDR3 amino acids: CASGSGTGEYEQYF. DNA of the CDR3: TGCGCCAGCGGCTCCGGGACAGGGGAGTACGAGCAGTACTTC.

On this clonotype: Being one base from a much bigger clone, this may be a read error. Since no conserved phenylalanine or tryptophan closes the CDR3, a read error is the likely cause. The rearrangement uses TRBV20-1 and TRBJ1-2; D gene uncertain. V was cut by 3 bases and J by 3 bases, with 8 bases left in between. Germline CDR1 DFQATT, CDR2 SNEGSKA (reference sequence). The CDR3 extends over 12 amino acids. Written as DNA, the CDR3 is TGCAGTGCTAGGAAGACCGACTATGGCTACACCATC. Translation: CSARKTDYGYTI.